This T cell receptor beta chain derives from a study of graft-versus-host responses after intestinal transplantation. TCRdb's table, derived via immunoSEQ multiplex PCR, lists solely in-frame clones and lacks some. Altogether approximately 130,000 clones are present, more than 80% being singletons, with the ten largest covering over 0.15%. The CDR3 is made up of 14 amino acids. CDR1 LNHDA and CDR2 SQIVND come from the germline V gene (reference sequence). As regards this clone: Antigen specificity is unknown.

The chain combines TRBV19 with TRBJ2-5; D might be TRBD2 (7 bases). TRBJ2-7 matches the DNA end more closely, so the J call is doubtful. The sequence derives from a human donor who received an intestinal transplant. The sample in question was unstimulated CD4+ T cells sorted from spleen or lymph node cells, obtained before intestinal transplant. The CDR3 protein is CASSIEKGGYEQYF. The CDR3 nucleotides are TGTGCCAGTAGTATAGAAAAGGGGGGGTACGAGCAGTACTTC.